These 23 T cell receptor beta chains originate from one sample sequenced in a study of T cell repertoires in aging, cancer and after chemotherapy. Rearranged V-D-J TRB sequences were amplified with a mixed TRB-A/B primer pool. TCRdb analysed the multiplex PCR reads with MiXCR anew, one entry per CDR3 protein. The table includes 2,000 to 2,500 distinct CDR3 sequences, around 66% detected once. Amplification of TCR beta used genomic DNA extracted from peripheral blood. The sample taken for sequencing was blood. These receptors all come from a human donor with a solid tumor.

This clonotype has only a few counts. CDR3 coding DNA: TGTGCCTGGAGTAGTGATTTCAGGGAAAAACTGTTTTTT. Encoded protein: CAWSSDFREKLFF. The gene calls are TRBV30 and TRBJ1-4, with D hard to call. The CDR3 has 13 residues. CDR1 is GTSNPN and CDR2 is SVGIG in the germline V gene (reference sequence). With 2 bases removed from V and 8 bases from J, the gap between germline ends came to 12 bases. The entire variable domain, with the rest obtained from reference TRBV30 and TRBJ1-4, is as follows: SQTIHQWPATLVQPVGSPLSLECTVEGTSNPNLYWYRQAAGRGLQLLFYSVGIGQISSEVPQNLSASRPQDRQFILSSKKLLLSDSGFYLCAWSSDFREKLFFGSGTQLSVL.

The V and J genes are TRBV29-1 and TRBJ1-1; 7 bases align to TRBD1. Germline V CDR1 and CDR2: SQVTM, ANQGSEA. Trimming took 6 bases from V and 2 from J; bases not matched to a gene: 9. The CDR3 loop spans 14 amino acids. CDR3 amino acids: CSVTGARLNTEAFF. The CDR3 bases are TGCAGCGTCACAGGGGCACGCTTAAACACTGAAGCTTTCTTT.

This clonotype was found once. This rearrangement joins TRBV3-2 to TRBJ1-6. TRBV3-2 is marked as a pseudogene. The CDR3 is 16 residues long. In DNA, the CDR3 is TGTGCCAGCAGCCTTGACGGGAGCTCCTATAATTCACCCCTCCACTTT. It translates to CASSLDGSSYNSPLHF.

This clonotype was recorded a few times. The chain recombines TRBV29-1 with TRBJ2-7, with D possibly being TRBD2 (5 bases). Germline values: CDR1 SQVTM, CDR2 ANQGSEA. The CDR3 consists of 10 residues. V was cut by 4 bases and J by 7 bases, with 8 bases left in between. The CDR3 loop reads CSVAGSEQYF. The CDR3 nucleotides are TGCAGCGTTGCGGGAAGTGAGCAGTACTTC.

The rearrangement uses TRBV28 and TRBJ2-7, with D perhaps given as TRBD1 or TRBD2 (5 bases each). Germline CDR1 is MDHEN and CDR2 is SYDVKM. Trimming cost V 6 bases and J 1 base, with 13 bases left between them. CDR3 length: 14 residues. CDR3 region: CASSLGRFSYEQYF. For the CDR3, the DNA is TGTGCCAGCAGCCTGGGACGGTTTTCCTACGAGCAGTACTTC.

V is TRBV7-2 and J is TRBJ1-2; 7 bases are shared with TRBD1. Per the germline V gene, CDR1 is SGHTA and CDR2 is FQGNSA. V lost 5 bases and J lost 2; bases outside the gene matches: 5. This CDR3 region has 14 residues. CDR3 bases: TGTGCCAGCAGCCCCGGACAGGAGAACTATGGCTACACCTTC. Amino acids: CASSPGQENYGYTF.

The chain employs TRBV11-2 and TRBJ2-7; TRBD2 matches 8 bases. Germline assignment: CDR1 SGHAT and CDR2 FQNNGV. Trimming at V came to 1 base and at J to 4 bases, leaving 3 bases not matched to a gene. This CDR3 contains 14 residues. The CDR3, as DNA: TGTGCCAGCAGCTTAGTTACGGGGGGGTACGAGCAGTACTTC. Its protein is CASSLVTGGYEQYF.

The CDR3, as DNA: TGCGCCAGCAGCTTGTCAGGGAACGTAGACGAGCAGTACTTC. Translating it yields CASSLSGNVDEQYF. This sequence joins TRBV5-1 and TRBJ2-7; perhaps TRBD1 as D (5 bases). CDR3 length: 14 amino acids. From germline, CDR1 is SGHRS and CDR2 YFSETQ. Trimming removed 1 base from V and 5 bases from J, with 13 bases in between.

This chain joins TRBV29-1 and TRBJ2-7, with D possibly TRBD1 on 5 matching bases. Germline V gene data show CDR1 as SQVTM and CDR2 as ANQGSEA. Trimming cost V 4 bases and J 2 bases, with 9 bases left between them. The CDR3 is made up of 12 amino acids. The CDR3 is CSVGGQTYEQYF. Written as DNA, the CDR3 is TGCAGCGTTGGAGGACAAACCTACGAGCAGTACTTC.

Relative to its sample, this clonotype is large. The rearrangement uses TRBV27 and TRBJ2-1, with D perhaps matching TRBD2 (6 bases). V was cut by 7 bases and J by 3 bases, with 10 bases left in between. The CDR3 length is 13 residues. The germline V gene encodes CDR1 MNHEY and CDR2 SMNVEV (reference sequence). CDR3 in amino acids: CASKSGLYNEQFF. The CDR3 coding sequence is TGTGCCAGCAAAAGCGGGCTCTACAATGAGCAGTTCTTC.

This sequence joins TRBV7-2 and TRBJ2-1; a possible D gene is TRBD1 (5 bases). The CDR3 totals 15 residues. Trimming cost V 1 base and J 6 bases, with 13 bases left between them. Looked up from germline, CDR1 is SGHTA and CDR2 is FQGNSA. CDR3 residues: CASSLDPAGANEQFF. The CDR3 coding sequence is TGTGCCAGCAGCTTAGACCCGGCTGGGGCCAATGAGCAGTTCTTC.

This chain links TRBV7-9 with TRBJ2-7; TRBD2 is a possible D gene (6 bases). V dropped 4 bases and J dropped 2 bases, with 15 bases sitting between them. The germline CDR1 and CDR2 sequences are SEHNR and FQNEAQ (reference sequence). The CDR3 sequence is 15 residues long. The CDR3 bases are TGTGCCAGCAGCTCCCGGAGGGCCGGCGCCTACGAGCAGTACTTC. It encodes CASSSRRAGAYEQYF.

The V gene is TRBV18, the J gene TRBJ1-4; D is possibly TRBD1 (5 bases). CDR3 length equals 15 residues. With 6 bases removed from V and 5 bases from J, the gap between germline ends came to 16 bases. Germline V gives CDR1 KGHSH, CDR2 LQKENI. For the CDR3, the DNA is TGTGCCAGCTCCCCCCCCGGGACGGGAAATGAAAAACTGTTTTTT. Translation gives CASSPPGTGNEKLFF. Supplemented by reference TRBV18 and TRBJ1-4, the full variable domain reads NAGVMQNPRHLVRRRGQEARLRCSPMKGHSHVYWYRQLPEEGLKFMVYLQKENIIDESGMPKERFSAEFPKEGPSILRIQQVVRGDSAAYFCASSPPGTGNEKLFFGSGTQLSVL.

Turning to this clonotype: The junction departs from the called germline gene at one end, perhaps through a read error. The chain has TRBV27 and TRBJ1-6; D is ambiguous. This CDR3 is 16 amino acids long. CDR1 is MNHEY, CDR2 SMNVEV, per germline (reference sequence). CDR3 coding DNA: TGTGCCAGCAGTCTAAGAGAGGGTCCCTACAATTCACCCCTCCACTTT. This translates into CASSLREGPYNSPLHF.

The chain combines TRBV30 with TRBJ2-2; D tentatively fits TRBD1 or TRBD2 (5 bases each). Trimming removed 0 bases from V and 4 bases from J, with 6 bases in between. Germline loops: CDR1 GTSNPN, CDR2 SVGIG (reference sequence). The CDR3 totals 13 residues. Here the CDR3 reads CAWSVRGTGELFF. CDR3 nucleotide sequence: TGTGCCTGGAGTGTGAGGGGCACCGGGGAGCTGTTTTTT.

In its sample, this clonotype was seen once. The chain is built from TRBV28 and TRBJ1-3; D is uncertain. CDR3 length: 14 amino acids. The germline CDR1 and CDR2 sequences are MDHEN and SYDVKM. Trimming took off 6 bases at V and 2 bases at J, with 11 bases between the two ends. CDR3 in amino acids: CASSRLVAGNTIYF. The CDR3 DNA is TGTGCCAGCAGCCGCCTAGTAGCTGGAAACACCATATATTTT.

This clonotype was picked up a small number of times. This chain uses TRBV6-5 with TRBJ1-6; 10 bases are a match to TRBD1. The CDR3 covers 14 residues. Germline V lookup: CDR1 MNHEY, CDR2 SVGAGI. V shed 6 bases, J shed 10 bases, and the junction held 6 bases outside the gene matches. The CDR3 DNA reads TGTGCCAGCAGCAGACAGGGGGCTGGGTCACCCCTCCACTTT. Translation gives CASSRQGAGSPLHF.

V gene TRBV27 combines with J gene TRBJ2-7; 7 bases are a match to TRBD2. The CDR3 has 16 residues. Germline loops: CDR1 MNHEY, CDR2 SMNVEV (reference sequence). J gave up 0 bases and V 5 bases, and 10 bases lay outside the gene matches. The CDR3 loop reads CASSPFRAGPSYEQYF. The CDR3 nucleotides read TGTGCCAGCAGTCCGTTCAGAGCGGGACCCTCCTACGAGCAGTACTTC.

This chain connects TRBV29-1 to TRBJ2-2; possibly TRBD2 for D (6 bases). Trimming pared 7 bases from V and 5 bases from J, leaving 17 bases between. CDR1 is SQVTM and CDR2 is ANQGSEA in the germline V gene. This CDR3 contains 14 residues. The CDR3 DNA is TGCAGCGCCCGAACCGGGAGAAGTACCGGGGAGCTGTTTTTT. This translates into CSARTGRSTGELFF.

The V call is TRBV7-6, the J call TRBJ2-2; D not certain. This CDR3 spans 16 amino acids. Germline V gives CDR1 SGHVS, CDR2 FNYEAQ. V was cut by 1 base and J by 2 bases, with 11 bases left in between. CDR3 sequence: CASSLVGCSNTGELFF. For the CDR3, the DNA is TGTGCCAGCAGCTTAGTAGGGTGCAGCAACACCGGGGAGCTGTTTTTT.

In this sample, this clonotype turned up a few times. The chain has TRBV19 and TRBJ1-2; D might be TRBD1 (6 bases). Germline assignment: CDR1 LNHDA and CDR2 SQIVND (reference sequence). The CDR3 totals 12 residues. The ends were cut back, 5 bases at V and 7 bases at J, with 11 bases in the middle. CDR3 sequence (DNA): TGTGCCAGTAGTTCGACAGGCCGTGGCTACACCTTC. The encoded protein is CASSSTGRGYTF.

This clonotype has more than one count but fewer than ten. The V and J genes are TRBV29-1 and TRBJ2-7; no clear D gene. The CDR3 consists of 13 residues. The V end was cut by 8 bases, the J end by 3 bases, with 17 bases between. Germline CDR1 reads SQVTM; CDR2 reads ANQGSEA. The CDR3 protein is CSPKSWVNYEQYF. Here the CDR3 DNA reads TGCAGCCCAAAGAGTTGGGTCAACTACGAGCAGTACTTC.

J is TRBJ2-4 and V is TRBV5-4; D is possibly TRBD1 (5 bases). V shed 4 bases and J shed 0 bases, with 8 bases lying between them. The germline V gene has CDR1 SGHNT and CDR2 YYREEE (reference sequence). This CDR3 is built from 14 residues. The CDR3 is CASSQTEAKNIQYF. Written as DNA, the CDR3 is TGTGCCAGCAGCCAGACAGAAGCCAAAAACATTCAGTACTTC.